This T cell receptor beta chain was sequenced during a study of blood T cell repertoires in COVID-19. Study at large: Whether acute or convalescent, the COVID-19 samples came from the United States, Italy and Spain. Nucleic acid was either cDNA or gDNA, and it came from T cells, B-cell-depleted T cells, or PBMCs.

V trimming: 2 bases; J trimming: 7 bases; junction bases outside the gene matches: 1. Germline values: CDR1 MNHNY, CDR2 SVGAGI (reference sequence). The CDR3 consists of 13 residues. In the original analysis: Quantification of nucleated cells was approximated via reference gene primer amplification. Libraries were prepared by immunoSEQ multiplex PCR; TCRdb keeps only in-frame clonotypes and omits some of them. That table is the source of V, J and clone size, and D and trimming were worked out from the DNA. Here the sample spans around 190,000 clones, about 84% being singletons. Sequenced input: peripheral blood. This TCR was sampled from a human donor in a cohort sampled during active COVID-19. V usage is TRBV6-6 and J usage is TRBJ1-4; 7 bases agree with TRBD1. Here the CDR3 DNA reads TGTGCCAGCAGTTACGCAGGGGGTGAAAAACTGTTTTTT. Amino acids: CASSYAGGEKLFF.